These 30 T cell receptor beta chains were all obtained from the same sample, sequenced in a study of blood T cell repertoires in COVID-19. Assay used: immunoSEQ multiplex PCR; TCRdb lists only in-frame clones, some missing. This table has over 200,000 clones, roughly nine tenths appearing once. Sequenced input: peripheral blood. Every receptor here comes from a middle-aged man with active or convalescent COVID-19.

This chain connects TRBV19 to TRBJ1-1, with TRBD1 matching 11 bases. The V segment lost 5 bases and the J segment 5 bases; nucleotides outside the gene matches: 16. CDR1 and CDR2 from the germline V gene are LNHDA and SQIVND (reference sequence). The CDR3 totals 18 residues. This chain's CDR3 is CASSPSLRTGGIRTEAFF. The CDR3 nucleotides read TGTGCCAGTAGTCCCAGCCTCCGGACAGGGGGCATCAGAACTGAAGCTTTCTTT.

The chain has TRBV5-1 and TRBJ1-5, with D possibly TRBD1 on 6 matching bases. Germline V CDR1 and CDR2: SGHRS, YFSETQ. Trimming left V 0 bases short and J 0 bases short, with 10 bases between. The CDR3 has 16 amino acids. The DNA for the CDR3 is TGCGCCAGCAGCTTGGGGACAGCAGATAGCAATCAGCCCCAGCATTTT. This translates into CASSLGTADSNQPQHF.

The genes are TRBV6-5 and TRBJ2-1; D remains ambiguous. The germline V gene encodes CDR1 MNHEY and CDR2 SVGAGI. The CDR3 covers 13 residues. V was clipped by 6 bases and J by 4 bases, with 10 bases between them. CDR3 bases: TGTGCCAGCAGCGTGACTCGGTACAATGAGCAGTTCTTC. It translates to CASSVTRYNEQFF.

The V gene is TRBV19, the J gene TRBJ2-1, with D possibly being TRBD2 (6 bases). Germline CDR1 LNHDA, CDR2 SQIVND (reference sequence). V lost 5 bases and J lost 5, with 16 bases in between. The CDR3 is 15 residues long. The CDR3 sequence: CASSLWEEVDNEQFF. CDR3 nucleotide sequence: TGTGCCAGTAGTCTATGGGAGGAGGTGGACAATGAGCAGTTCTTC.

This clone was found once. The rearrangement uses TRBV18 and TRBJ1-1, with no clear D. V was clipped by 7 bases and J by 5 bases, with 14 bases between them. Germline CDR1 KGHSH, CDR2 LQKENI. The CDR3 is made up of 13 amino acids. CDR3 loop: CASFSVAPTEAFF. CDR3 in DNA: TGTGCCAGCTTTTCCGTGGCCCCAACTGAAGCTTTCTTT. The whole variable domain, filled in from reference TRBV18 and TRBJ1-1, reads NAGVMQNPRHLVRRRGQEARLRCSPMKGHSHVYWYRQLPEEGLKFMVYLQKENIIDESGMPKERFSAEFPKEGPSILRIQQVVRGDSAAYFCASFSVAPTEAFFGQGTRLTVV.

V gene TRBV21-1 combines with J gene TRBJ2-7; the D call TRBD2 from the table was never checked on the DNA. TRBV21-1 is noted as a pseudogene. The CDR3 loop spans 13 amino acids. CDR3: CASKLAGKYEQYF. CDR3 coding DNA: TGTGCCAGCAAGCTAGCGGGAAAATACGAGCAGTACTTC.

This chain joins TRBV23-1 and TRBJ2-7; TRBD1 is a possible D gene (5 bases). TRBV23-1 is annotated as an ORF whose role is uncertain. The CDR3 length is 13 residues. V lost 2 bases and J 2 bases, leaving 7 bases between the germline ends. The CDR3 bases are TGCGCCAGCAGTCAACTACAGGCCTACGAGCAGTACTTC. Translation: CASSQLQAYEQYF.

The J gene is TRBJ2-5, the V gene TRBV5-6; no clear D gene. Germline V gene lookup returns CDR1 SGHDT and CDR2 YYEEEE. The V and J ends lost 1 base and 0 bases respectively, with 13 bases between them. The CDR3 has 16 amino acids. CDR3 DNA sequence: TGTGCCAGCAGCTTGAGTCAGGCCCTGTACCAAGAGACCCAGTACTTC. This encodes CASSLSQALYQETQYF.

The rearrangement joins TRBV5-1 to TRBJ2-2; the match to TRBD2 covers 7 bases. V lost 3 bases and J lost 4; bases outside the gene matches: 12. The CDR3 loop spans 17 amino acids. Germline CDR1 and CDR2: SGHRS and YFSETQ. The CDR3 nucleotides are TGCGCCAGCAGCTCGGGCTGGGAGCGGGGTGTCACCGGGGAGCTGTTTTTT. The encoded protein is CASSSGWERGVTGELFF.

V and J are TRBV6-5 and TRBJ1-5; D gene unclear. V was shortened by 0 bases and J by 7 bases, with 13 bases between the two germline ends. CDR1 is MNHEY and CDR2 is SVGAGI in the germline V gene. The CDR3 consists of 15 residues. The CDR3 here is CASSYSSNRGQPQHF. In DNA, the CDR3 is TGTGCCAGCAGTTACTCGAGTAACCGAGGGCAGCCCCAGCATTTT.

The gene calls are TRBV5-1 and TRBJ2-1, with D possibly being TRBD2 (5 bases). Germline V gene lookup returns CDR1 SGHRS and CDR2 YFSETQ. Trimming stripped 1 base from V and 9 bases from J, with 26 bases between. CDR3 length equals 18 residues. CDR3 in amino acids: CASSLMLREFRSDGEQFF. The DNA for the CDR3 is TGCGCCAGCAGCTTGATGTTAAGGGAGTTCAGGTCGGATGGTGAGCAGTTCTTC.

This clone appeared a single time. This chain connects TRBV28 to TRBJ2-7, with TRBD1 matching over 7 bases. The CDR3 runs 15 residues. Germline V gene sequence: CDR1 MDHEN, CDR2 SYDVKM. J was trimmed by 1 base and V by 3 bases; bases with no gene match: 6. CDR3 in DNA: TGTGCCAGCAGTTTCATCGGGACAGAATCCTACGAGCAGTACTTC. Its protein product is CASSFIGTESYEQYF. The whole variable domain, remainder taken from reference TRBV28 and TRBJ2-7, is DVKVTQSSRYLVKRTGEKVFLECVQDMDHENMFWYRQDPGLGLRLIYFSYDVKMKEKGDIPEGYSVSREKKERFSLILESASTNQTSMYLCASSFIGTESYEQYFGPGTRLTVT.

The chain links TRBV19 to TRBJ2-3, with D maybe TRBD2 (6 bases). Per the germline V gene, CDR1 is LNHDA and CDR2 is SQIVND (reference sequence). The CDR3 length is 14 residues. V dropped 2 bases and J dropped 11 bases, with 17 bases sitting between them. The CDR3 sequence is CASSIQEGLVGQYF. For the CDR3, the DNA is TGTGCCAGTAGTATACAGGAGGGGTTGGTAGGGCAGTATTTT. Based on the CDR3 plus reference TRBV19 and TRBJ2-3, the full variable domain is DGGITQSPKYLFRKEGQNVTLSCEQNLNHDAMYWYRQDPGQGLRLIYYSQIVNDFQKGDIAEGYSVSREKKESFPLTVTSAQKNPTAFYLCASSIQEGLVGQYFGPGTRLTVL.

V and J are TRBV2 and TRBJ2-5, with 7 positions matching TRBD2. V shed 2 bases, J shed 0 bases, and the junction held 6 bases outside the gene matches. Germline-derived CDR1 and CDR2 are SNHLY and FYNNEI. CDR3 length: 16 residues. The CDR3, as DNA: TGTGCCAGCAGTGAAAGGGGAGGGACGTACCAAGAGACCCAGTACTTC. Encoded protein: CASSERGGTYQETQYF.

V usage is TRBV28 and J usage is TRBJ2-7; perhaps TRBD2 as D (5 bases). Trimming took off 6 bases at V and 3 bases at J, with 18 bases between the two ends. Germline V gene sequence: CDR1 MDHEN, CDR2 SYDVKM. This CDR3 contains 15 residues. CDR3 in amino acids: CASSPGKTLHYEQYF. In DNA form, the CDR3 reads TGTGCCAGCAGCCCCGGGAAGACTCTCCACTACGAGCAGTACTTC.

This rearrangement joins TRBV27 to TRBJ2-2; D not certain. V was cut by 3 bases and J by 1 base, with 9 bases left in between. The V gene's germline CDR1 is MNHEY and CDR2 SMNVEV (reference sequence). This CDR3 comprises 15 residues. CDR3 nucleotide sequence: TGTGCCAGCAGTTTTTGGGCTGGGAACACCGGGGAGCTGTTTTTT. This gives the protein CASSFWAGNTGELFF.

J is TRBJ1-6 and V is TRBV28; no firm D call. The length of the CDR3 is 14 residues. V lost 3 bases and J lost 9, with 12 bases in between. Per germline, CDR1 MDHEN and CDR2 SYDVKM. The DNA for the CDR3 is TGTGCCAGCAGTTTGACCAGCCGGGTTTCACCCCTCCACTTT. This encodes CASSLTSRVSPLHF.

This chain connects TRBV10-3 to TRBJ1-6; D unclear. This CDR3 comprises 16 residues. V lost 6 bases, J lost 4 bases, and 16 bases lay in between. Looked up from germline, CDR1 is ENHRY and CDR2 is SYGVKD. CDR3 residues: CAIRRGMVLYNSPLHF. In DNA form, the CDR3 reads TGTGCCATCAGGAGAGGCATGGTTCTTTATAATTCACCCCTCCACTTT.

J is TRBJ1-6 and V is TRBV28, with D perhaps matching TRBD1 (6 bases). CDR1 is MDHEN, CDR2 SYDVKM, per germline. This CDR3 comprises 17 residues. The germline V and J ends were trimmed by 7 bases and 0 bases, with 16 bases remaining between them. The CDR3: CASISGDLSSYNSPLHF. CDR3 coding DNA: TGTGCCAGCATTTCAGGGGATCTGAGCTCCTATAATTCACCCCTCCACTTT.

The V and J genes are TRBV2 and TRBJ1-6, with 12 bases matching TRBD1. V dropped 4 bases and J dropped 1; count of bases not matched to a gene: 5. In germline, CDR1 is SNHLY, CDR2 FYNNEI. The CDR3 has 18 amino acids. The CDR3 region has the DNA TGTGCCAGCAGTGGGGGGACAGGGGGCATGTCCTATAATTCACCCCTCCACTTT. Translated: CASSGGTGGMSYNSPLHF.

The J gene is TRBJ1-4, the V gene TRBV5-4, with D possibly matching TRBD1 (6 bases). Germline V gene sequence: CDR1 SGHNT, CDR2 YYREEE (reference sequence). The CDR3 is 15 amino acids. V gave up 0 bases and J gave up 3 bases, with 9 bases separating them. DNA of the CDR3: TGTGCCAGCAGCTTGGGGGGGGGCCCTAATGAAAAACTGTTTTTT. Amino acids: CASSLGGGPNEKLFF.

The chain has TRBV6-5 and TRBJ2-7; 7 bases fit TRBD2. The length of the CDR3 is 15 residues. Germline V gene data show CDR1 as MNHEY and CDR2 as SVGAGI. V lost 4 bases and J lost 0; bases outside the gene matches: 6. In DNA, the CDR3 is TGTGCCAGCAGTTCAAGGACTAGTGGCTCCTACGAGCAGTACTTC. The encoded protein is CASSSRTSGSYEQYF.

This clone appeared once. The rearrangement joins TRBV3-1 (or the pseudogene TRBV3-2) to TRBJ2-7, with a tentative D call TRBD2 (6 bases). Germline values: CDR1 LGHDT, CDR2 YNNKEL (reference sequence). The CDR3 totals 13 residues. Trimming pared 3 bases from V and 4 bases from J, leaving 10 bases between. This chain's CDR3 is CASSQAGSYEQYF. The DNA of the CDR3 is TGTGCCAGCAGCCAGGCGGGGAGTTACGAGCAGTACTTC.

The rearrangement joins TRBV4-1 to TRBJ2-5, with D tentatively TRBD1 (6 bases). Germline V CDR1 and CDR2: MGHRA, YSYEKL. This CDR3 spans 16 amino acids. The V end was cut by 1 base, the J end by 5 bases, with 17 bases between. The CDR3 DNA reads TGCGCCAGCAGCCAAGGGGGGCTTGGTCGGGTGGAGACCCAGTACTTC. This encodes CASSQGGLGRVETQYF.

The CDR3 bases are TGTGCCAGCAGCCCGCGGACAGGAGGGTCCACTGAAGCTTTCTTT. It is translated as CASSPRTGGSTEAFF. The rearrangement joins TRBV11-2 to TRBJ1-1; the match to TRBD1 covers 7 bases. This CDR3 contains 15 residues. V gave up 5 bases and J gave up 4 bases; unmatched junction bases: 10. Germline values: CDR1 SGHAT, CDR2 FQNNGV.

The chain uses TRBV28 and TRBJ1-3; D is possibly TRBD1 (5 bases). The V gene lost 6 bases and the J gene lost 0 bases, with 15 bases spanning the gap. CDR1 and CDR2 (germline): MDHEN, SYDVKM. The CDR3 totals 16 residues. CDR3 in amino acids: CASSPPGLHSGNTIYF. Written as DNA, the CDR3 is TGTGCCAGCAGCCCCCCGGGACTTCACTCTGGAAACACCATATATTTT.

CDR3 loop: CASSLFTSGGLLDYEQFF. CDR3 bases: TGTGCCAGCAGCTTATTTACTAGCGGGGGCCTTTTAGATTATGAGCAGTTCTTC. The chain has TRBV7-2 and TRBJ2-1, with 11 nucleotides matching TRBD2. The germline CDR1 and CDR2 sequences are SGHTA and FQGNSA. The V gene end was trimmed by 2 bases and the J gene end by 8 bases; junction bases not matched to a gene: 14. This CDR3 spans 18 amino acids. Filled out from reference TRBV7-2 and TRBJ2-1, the complete variable domain reads GAGVSQSPSNKVTEKGKDVELRCDPISGHTALYWYRQSLGQGLEFLIYFQGNSAPDKSGLPSDRFSAERTGGSVSTLTIQRTQQEDSAVYLCASSLFTSGGLLDYEQFFGPGTRLTVL.

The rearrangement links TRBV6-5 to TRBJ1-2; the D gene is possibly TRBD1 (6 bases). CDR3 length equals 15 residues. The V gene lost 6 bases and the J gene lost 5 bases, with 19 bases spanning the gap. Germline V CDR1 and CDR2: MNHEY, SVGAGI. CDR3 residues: CASRRQDGQSYGYTF. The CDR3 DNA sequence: TGTGCCAGCAGGCGCCAGGACGGACAGAGTTATGGCTACACCTTC.

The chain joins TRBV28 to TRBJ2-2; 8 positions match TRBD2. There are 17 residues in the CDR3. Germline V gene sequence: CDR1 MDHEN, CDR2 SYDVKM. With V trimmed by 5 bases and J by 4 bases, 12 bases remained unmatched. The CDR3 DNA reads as TGTGCCAGCAGTCCCGGACTAGCTTCTTGGGGCACCGGGGAGCTGTTTTTT. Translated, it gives CASSPGLASWGTGELFF.

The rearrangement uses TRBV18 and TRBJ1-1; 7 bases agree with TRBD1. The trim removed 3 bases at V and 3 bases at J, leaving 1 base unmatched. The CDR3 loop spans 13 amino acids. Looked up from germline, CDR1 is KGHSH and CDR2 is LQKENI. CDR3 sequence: CASSPRGDTEAFF. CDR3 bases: TGTGCCAGCTCACCCAGGGGGGACACTGAAGCTTTCTTT. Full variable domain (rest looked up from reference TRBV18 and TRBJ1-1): NAGVMQNPRHLVRRRGQEARLRCSPMKGHSHVYWYRQLPEEGLKFMVYLQKENIIDESGMPKERFSAEFPKEGPSILRIQQVVRGDSAAYFCASSPRGDTEAFFGQGTRLTVV.